Described below is a single TCR beta chain sequence and its context. Its target is not known. The data derive from a study of Ad26.COV2.S vaccination and SARS-CoV-2 variants. In the study overall: The donor was enrolled in the Ad26.COV2.S arm of the COV1001 trial.

Treatment of the sample: 19 received Ad26.COV2.S at low or high dose, single or two shots; about five received placebo; per-sample allocation not given. Material that was analyzed had been drawn on day 63 after the first vaccine or placebo injection. Recruitment in Boston yielded a donor of adult age, 18-55 years. As its vector, the vaccine had Ad26, which expressed Wuhan-strain SARS-CoV-2 spike. Study-level results: Recipients of vaccine and of placebo showed similar breadth of their non-spike TCR repertoires.

The repertoire was sequenced with immunoSEQ multiplex PCR; TCRdb's copy has only in-frame clones and lacks some. The sample holds fewer than 400,000 clones, about 90% seen once. The CDR3 contains 14 residues. Germline V CDR1 and CDR2: SGHNT, YENEEA. V was clipped by 1 base and J by 9 bases, with 12 bases between them. The V and J genes are TRBV11-3 and TRBJ2-2, with no clear D. This clonotype was sampled from a person aged 18-65 years who received the Ad26.COV2.S COVID-19 vaccine or a placebo. The sample consisted of peripheral blood, taken in a trial of Ad26.COV2.S vaccine versus placebo. The CDR3 DNA follows: TGTGCCAGCAGCTTAGGTGGGGAATCGAGGGAGCTGTTTTTT. Translation gives CASSLGGESRELFF.